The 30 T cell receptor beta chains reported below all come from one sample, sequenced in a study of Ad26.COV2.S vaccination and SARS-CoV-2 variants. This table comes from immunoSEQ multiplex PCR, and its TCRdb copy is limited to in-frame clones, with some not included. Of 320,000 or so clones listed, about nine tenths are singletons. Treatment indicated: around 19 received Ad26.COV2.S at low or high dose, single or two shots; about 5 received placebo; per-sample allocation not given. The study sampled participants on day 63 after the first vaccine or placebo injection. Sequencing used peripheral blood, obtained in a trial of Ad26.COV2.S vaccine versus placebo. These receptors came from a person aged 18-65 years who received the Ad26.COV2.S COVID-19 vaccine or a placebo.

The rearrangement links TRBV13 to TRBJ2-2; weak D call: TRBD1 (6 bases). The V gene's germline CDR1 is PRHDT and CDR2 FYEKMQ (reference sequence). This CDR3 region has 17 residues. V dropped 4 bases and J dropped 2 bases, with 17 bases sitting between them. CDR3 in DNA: TGTGCCAGCAGCTCCGCGGCCCGGGACATTAACACCGGGGAGCTGTTTTTT. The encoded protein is CASSSAARDINTGELFF.

DNA of the CDR3: TGCGCCAGCAGCGGGCCTCGAACCCCCTCCGGGAGGCAAAGCTCCTACGAGCAGTACTTC. This translates into CASSGPRTPSGRQSSYEQYF. The V and J genes are TRBV10-1 and TRBJ2-7; TRBD2 agrees at 7 bases. Looked up from germline, CDR1 is WNHNN and CDR2 is SYGVQD (reference sequence). The V and J ends lost 6 bases and 0 bases, in that order; junction bases with no gene match: 23. The CDR3 totals 20 residues.

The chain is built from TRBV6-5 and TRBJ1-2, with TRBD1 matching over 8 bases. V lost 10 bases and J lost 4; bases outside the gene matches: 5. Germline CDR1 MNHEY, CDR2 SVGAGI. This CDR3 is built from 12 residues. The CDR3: CATADRGYGYTF. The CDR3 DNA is TGTGCCACCGCCGACAGGGGCTATGGCTACACCTTC.

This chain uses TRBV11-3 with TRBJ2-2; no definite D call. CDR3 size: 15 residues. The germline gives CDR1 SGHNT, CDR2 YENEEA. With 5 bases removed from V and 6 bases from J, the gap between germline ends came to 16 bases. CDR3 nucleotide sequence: TGTGCCAGCAGCCTATCGGGTTTGGTGGCCGGGGAGCTGTTTTTT. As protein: CASSLSGLVAGELFF.

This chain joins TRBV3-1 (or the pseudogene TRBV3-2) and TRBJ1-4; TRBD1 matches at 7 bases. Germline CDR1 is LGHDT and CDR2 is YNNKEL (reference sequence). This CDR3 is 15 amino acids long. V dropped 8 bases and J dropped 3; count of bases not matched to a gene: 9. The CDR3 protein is CASRGGGEANEKLFF. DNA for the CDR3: TGTGCCAGCCGGGGAGGGGGCGAGGCTAATGAAAAACTGTTTTTT.

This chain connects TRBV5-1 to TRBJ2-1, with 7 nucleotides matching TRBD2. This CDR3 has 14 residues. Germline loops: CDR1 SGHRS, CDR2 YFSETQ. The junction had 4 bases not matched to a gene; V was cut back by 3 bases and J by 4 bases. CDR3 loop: CASSWERGYNEQFF. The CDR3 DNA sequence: TGCGCCAGCAGCTGGGAGCGGGGTTACAATGAGCAGTTCTTC.

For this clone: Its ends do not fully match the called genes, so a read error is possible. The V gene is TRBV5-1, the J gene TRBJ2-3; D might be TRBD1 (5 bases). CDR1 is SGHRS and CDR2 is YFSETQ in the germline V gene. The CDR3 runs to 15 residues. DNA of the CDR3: TGCGCCAGCAGCTTTCAGGGAAAGCCCACATATACGCAGTATTTT. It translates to CASSFQGKPTYTQYF.

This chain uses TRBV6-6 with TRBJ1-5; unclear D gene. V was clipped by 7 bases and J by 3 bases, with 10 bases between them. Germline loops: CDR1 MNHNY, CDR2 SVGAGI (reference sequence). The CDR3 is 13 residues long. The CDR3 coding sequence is TGTGCCAGCAATCAACAGTTCAATCAGCCCCAGCATTTT. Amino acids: CASNQQFNQPQHF.

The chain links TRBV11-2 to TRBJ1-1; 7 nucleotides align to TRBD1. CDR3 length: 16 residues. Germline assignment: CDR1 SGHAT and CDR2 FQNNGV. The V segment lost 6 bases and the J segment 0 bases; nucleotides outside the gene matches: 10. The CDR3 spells CASSQRADRVNTEAFF. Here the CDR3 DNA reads TGTGCCAGCAGTCAAAGGGCAGACAGGGTGAACACTGAAGCTTTCTTT.

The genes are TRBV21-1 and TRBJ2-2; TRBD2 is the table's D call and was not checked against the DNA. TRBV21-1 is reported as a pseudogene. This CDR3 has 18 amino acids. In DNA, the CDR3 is TGTGCCAGCAGCTTCGGGACTAGCGGGAGGGCCGTCGGCGGGGAGCTGTTTTTT. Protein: CASSFGTSGRAVGGELFF.

The CDR3 coding sequence is TGCGCCAGCAGCTTGGATCGGACGACCCCCTACAATGAGCAGTTCTTC. Protein sequence: CASSLDRTTPYNEQFF. The rearrangement links TRBV5-1 to TRBJ2-1, with D unresolved. The CDR3 totals 16 residues. V was trimmed by 0 bases and J by 2 bases, leaving 12 bases between them. Germline CDR1 and CDR2: SGHRS and YFSETQ. The whole variable domain, filled in from reference TRBV5-1 and TRBJ2-1, reads KAGVTQTPRYLIKTRGQQVTLSCSPISGHRSVSWYQQTPGQGLQFLFEYFSETQRNKGNFPGRFSGRQFSNSRSEMNVSTLELGDSALYLCASSLDRTTPYNEQFFGPGTRLTVL.

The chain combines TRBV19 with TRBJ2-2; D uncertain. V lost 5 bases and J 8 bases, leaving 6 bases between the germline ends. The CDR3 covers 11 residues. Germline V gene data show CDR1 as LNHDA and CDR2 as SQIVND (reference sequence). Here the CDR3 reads CASSPQGELFF. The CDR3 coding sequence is TGTGCCAGTAGTCCCCAGGGGGAGCTGTTTTTT. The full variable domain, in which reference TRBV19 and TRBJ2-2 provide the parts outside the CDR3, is DGGITQSPKYLFRKEGQNVTLSCEQNLNHDAMYWYRQDPGQGLRLIYYSQIVNDFQKGDIAEGYSVSREKKESFPLTVTSAQKNPTAFYLCASSPQGELFFGEGSRLTVL.

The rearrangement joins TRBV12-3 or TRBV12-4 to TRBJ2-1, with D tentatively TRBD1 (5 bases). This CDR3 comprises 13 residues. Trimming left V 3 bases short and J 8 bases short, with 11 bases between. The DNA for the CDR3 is TGTGCCAGCAGTTTTCCAGGGTTCCATGAGCAGTTCTTC. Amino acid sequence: CASSFPGFHEQFF.

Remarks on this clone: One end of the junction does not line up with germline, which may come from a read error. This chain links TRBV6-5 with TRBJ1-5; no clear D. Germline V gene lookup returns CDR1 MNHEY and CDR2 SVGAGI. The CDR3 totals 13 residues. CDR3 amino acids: CASRYFNNQPQHF. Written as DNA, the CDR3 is TGTGCCAGCAGATACTTTAACAATCAGCCCCAGCATTTT.

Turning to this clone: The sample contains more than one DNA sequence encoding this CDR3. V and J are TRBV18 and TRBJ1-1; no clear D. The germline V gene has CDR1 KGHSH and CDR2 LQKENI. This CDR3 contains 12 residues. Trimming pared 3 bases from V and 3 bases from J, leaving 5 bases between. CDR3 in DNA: TGTGCCAGCTCACCGTCGGACACTGAAGCTTTCTTT. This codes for CASSPSDTEAFF.

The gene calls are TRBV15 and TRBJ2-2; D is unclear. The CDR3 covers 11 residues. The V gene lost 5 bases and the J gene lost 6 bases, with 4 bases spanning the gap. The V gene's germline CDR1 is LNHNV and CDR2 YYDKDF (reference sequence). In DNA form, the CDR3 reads TGTGCCACCAGCTCGCCCGGGGAGCTGTTTTTT. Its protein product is CATSSPGELFF. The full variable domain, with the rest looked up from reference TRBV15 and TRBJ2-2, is DAMVIQNPRYQVTQFGKPVTLSCSQTLNHNVMYWYQQKSSQAPKLLFHYYDKDFNNEADTPDNFQSRRPNTSFCFLDIRSPGLGDTAMYLCATSSPGELFFGEGSRLTVL.

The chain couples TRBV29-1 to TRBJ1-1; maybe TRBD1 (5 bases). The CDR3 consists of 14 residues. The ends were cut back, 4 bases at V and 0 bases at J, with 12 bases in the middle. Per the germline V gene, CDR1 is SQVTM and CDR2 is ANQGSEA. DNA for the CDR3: TGCAGCGTTGGCTTGGGAGGGGTGAACACTGAAGCTTTCTTT. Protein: CSVGLGGVNTEAFF.

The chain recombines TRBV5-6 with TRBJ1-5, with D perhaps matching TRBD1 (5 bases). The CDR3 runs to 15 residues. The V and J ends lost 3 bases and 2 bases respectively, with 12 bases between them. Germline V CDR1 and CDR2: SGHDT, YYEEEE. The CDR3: CASSWRGFGNQPQHF. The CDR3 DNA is TGTGCCAGCAGCTGGCGGGGGTTCGGCAATCAGCCCCAGCATTTT.

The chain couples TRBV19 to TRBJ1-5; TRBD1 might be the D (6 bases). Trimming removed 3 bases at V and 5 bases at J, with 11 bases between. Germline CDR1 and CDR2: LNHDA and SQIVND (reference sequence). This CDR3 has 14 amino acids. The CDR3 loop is CASSMTGADQPQHF. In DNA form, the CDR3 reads TGTGCCAGTAGTATGACGGGGGCCGATCAGCCCCAGCATTTT.

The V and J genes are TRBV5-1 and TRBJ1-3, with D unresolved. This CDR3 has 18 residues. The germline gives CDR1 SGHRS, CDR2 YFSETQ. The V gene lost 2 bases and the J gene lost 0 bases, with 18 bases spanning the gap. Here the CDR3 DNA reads TGCGCCAGCAGCTTATACGGGGAACAAGTGAGCTCTGGAAACACCATATATTTT. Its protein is CASSLYGEQVSSGNTIYF.

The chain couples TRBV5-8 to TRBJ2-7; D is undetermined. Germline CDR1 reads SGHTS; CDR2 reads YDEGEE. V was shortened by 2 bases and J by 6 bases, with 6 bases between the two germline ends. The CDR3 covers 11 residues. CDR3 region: CASSFGFEQYF. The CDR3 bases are TGTGCCAGCAGCTTTGGGTTCGAGCAGTACTTC.

The CDR3 region is CASSEGTGWYTF. The CDR3 DNA reads TGTGCCAGCAGCGAAGGGACAGGGTGGTACACCTTC. The rearrangement links TRBV7-2 to TRBJ1-2; 9 bases map to TRBD1. V was pared by 5 bases and J by 11 bases, with 6 bases of the junction left unmatched. Germline CDR1 is SGHTA and CDR2 is FQGNSA. The CDR3 is 12 amino acids.

CDR3 nucleotide sequence: TGTGCCAGTAGTATAGGGACACGGAATAATTCACCCCTCCACTTT. Protein product: CASSIGTRNNSPLHF. V and J are TRBV19 and TRBJ1-6, with a tentative D call TRBD1 (5 bases). The CDR3 runs 15 residues. CDR1 is LNHDA, CDR2 SQIVND, per germline (reference sequence). V was clipped by 1 base and J by 5 bases, with 9 bases between them.

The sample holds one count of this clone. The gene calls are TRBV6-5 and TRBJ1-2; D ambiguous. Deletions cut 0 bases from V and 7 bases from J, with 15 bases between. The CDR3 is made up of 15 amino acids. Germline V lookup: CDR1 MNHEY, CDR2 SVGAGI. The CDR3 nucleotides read TGTGCCAGCAGTTACTCAGCAGGCGATATGCCTGGCTACACCTTC. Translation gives CASSYSAGDMPGYTF.

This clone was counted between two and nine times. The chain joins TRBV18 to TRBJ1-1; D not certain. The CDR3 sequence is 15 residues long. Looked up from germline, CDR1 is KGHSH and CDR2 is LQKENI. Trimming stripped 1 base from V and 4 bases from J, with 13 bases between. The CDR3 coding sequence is TGTGCCAGCTCACCACAGAGTCCCCATGGCACTGAAGCTTTCTTT. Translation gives CASSPQSPHGTEAFF. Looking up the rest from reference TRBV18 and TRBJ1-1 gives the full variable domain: NAGVMQNPRHLVRRRGQEARLRCSPMKGHSHVYWYRQLPEEGLKFMVYLQKENIIDESGMPKERFSAEFPKEGPSILRIQQVVRGDSAAYFCASSPQSPHGTEAFFGQGTRLTVV.

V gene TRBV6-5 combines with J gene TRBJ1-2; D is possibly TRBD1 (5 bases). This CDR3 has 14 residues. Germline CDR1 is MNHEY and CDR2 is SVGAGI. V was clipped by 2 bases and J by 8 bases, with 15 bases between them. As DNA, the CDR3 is TGTGCCAGCAGTTACGATGCAGGGAAATGGGGCTACACCTTC. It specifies CASSYDAGKWGYTF.

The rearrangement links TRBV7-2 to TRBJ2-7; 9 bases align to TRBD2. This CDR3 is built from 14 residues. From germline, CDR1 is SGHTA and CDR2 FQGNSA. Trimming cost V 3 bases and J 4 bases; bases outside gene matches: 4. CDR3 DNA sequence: TGTGCCAGCAGCTTGGGACTAGCTTTTTACGAGCAGTACGTC. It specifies CASSLGLAFYEQYV.

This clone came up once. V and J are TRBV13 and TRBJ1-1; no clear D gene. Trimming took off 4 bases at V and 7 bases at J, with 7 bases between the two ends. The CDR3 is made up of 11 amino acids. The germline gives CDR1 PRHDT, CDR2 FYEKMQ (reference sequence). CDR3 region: CASSWAGEAFF. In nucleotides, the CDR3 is TGTGCCAGCAGCTGGGCAGGTGAAGCTTTCTTT.

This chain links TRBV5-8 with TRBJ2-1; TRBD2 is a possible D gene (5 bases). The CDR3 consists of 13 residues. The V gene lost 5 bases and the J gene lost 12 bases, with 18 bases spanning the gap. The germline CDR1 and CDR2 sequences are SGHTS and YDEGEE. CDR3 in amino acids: CASRDFKEAWQFF. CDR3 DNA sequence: TGTGCCAGCAGGGACTTTAAAGAGGCTTGGCAGTTCTTC.

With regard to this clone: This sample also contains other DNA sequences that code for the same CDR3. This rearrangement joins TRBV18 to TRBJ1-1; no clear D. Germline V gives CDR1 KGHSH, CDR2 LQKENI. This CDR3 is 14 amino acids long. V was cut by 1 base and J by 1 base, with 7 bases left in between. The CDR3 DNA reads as TGTGCCAGCTCACCACTGGAGGGGAACACTGAAGCTTTCTTT. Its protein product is CASSPLEGNTEAFF.